Listed here is a single T cell receptor (beta chain). Its antigen remains undetermined. No qualities accompany the bases; no much larger clone lies one base away. The data are from a study of CD4 T cells in relation to SARS-CoV-2 and coronaviruses (dated by TCRdb to the early 2020s). Broadly, across the study: In the ViraFEST assay, PBMCs were grown with antigen for nine to eleven days, and TCR beta CDR3s were then sequenced to identify antigen-specific clonal expansions. The full convalescent cohort of around eleven patients had a median age of approximately 35 years, ranging from about 21 to 75 years. Of the roughly 12 convalescent patients, 8 were male and 4 were female, and two of the subjects were Hispanic. Using patient-derived lymphoblastoid cell lines, the shared crossreactive spike epitopes were mapped to their HLA restriction. At the level of individual TCR clonotypes, the study measured memory CD4+ T cell crossreactivity between SARS-CoV-2 spike protein and common cold coronavirus spike proteins. The Adaptive Biotechnologies TCR-sequencing kit was used for samples from a few pre-COVID donors and for the naive versus memory experiments, whereas the other data were Illumina-based. Expansion assays from other donors in the study were sequenced with a different, Illumina-based TCR-beta assay.

CEF-cultured naive and memory CD4+ T cell DNA received survey-level immunoSEQ TCR-beta sequencing. Concerning the study's data processing: During preprocessing, nonproductive sequences were removed, along with CDR3s that did not begin with C, did not end with F or W, or were shorter than 7 amino acids. The MANAFEST web app identified antigen-specific clonotypes based on expansion compared with the reference and other culture wells. To be counted as positive, a clone had to show significant expansion compared with the reference culture, at an FDR below 0.05, in 2 of 3 replicate wells. For a clone to be considered positive, significant expansion relative to all other tandem wells and an odds ratio above 5 were also required. Cultured and uncultured naive and memory CD4+ repertoires were searched for CDR3s previously identified as spike- and CEF-reactive. CDR3 homology was measured as pairwise Levenshtein distance, computed with the stringdist R package after trimming three terminal residues from each end. Sourced from immuneACCESS, this table was stored by TCRdb with only in-frame sequences that have V and J called. A share of the clones is absent; for the studies checked, an unresolved V gene accounts for under half, and the remainder has no known explanation. V and J calls and clone size are as listed in that table; D and trimming were resolved from the DNA. The sample table holds approximately 41,000 clones, of which 84% were seen once. Together, the top ten hold 1% to 1.5% of the sample.

Broad study findings and their caveats: Crossreactivity analysis centred on spike protein, so crossreactivity against other viral proteins was not assessed. Crossreactive clones showed significantly weaker SARS-CoV-2-driven expansion than monoreactive clones, consistent with antigenic imprinting. Sequencing of naive versus memory cells indicated that the assay detects memory recall responses, not primary responses primed during culture. The study was constrained by small numbers of patients and of tested TCRs. No donor contributed both pre-pandemic and post-infection samples, which limited tracing the source of pre-existing responses. In around two thirds of donors, memory CD4+ clonotypes turned up that crossrecognized SARS-CoV-2 and at least one common cold coronavirus spike.

The germline V gene gives CDR1 as WSHSY and CDR2 as SAAADI. There are 13 amino acids in the CDR3, from cysteine to phenylalanine inclusive. The sequence is cut down to CDR3 DNA, 39 bases in frame from base 1. The trim is 10 bases for V and 5 bases for J, with a gap of 17 bases between the germline ends. Naive and memory CD4+ T cells were separated from cryopreserved PBMCs by first enriching for CD4 and then performing EasySep naive CD4+ T cell enrichment. For less than twelve days, 85,000 to 100,000 sorted naive or memory CD4+ T cells were cultured together with CEF peptides and T cell-depleted PBMCs at a 1:1 ratio. In general, every peptide culture condition was set up in three replicate wells. PBMCs were isolated from leukapheresis product or whole blood by Ficoll-Paque PLUS gradient centrifugation. The PBMCs went either fresh into the expansion assay or into cryopreservation at -140 degrees C. The QIAamp Micro DNA Kit was used to extract genomic DNA from the CD4+ T cells.

The chain is assembled from TRBV10-2 and TRBJ2-5, with an unclear D gene assignment. Specimen: naive CD4+ T cells from PBMCs, cultured in vitro. In light of the paper, this sample's cell subset or site label describes: naive CD4+ T cells isolated by negative enrichment. This sequence was found in an adult with COVID-19. The DNA is as follows: TGCGCCATTTCTTGGGGTAAAGGGGAGACCCAGTACTTC. This sequence encodes CAISWGKGETQYF.